Shown below are 18 T cell receptor beta chains from a single sample sequenced in a study of tumor-infiltrating lymphocytes in primary liver carcinoma. A primer matching the constant region was used to make TCR beta cDNA from 500 ng of total RNA. Construction of TCR beta libraries relied on three successive nested multiplex PCR rounds employing slightly modified ARM-PCR. Use of TRBV1-TRBV30 forward primers with a C-beta reverse primer characterized the first two PCR rounds, which lasted about 10 cycles each. TCRdb passed the multiplex PCR reads through MiXCR, listing each CDR3 protein once. This sample has 80,000 to 100,000 distinct CDR3 sequences, with around 70% found just once. For each extraction, RNA and DNA were obtained together from about 19-30 mg of unsorted bulk tissue. Sequencing was done on a sample of tumor-adjacent normal liver tissue. The source is a man aged 35 to 55 with primary liver carcinoma and hepatitis B virus infection.

As regards this clonotype: With a much larger clone just one base away, this may be a read error. V usage is TRBV7-8 and J usage is TRBJ2-5, with a tentative D call TRBD1 (7 bases). Germline CDR1 reads SGHVS; CDR2 reads FQNEAQ. CDR3 size: 13 residues. Written as DNA, the CDR3 is TGTGCCAGCAGCCCAGGGGGGTTGGAGATCCAGTACTTC. This codes for CASSPGGLEIQYF.

As for this clonotype: A much larger clone sits a single nucleotide away, making a read error possible. The chain couples TRBV7-8 to TRBJ2-2; perhaps TRBD2 as D (6 bases). The germline V and J ends were trimmed by 1 base and 0 bases, with 9 bases remaining between them. The CDR3 has 16 residues. Germline-derived CDR1 and CDR2 are SGHVS and FQNEAQ. The CDR3 DNA reads TGTGCCAGCAGCTTAGACCGGGGGACGAACACCGGGGAGCTGTTTTTT. Translated: CASSLDRGTNTGELFF.

As to this clonotype: The junction and the germline gene differ at one end; a read error may be behind it. V gene TRBV5-5 combines with J gene TRBJ2-6; 11 bases line up with TRBD2. The CDR3 runs 19 residues. Germline loops: CDR1 SGHKS, CDR2 YYEKEE (reference sequence). CDR3 in DNA: TGTGCCAGCAGCTTGAGACTAGCGGGGATTAGCTCTGGGGCCAACGTCCTGACCTTC. This sequence encodes CASSLRLAGISSGANVLTF. Looking up the rest from reference TRBV5-5 and TRBJ2-6 gives the full variable domain: DAGVTQSPTHLIKTRGQQVTLRCSPISGHKSVSWYQQVLGQGPQFIFQYYEKEERGRGNFPDRFSARQFPNYSSELNVNALLLGDSALYLCASSLRLAGISSGANVLTFGAGSRLTVL.

The table lists this clonotype with a count of one. The chain combines TRBV11-2 with TRBJ2-5; tentative D call: TRBD2 (6 bases). The germline V gene has CDR1 SGHAT and CDR2 FQNNGV. This CDR3 has 14 residues. The V and J ends lost 6 bases and 7 bases respectively, with 18 bases between them. CDR3 DNA: TGTGCCAGCAGTCACGTCAGTCTGGGAGGGACCCAGTACTTC. Its protein is CASSHVSLGGTQYF.

This clonotype was recorded many times. This rearrangement joins TRBV7-9 to TRBJ2-7; D could derive from TRBD1 or TRBD2 (5 bases each). Trimming cost V 3 bases and J 2 bases, with 11 bases left between them. CDR1 and CDR2 (germline): SEHNR, FQNEAQ (reference sequence). CDR3 length: 14 residues. The CDR3 DNA is TGTGCCAGCAGCTTCCGGGACGTCGCCTACGAGCAGTACTTC. Its protein is CASSFRDVAYEQYF.

This clonotype is medium-sized within its sample. The V gene is TRBV29-1, the J gene TRBJ2-1; 10 bases map to TRBD1. The CDR3 sequence is 15 residues long. Germline CDR1 reads SQVTM; CDR2 reads ANQGSEA. Unmatched junction bases numbered 6, after V lost 3 bases and J lost 4 bases. The CDR3 DNA follows: TGCAGCGTTGAGCGCCGGGACAGGGGTTACAATGAGCAGTTCTTC. This codes for CSVERRDRGYNEQFF.

To note about this clonotype: It may be a read error: a sequence one base away is much more abundant. The gene calls are TRBV14 and TRBJ2-7, with D possibly TRBD2 on 5 matching bases. The CDR3 is 14 amino acids. The V and J ends lost 4 bases and 5 bases respectively, with 15 bases between them. Per germline, CDR1 SGHDN and CDR2 FVKESK. The CDR3 is CASSPLGVRNEQYF. As DNA, the CDR3 is TGTGCCAGCAGCCCCCTCGGGGTAAGGAACGAGCAGTACTTC.

Turning to this clonotype: This may be a read error: a much more frequent sequence differs by one nucleotide. DNA of the CDR3: TGTGCCAGCAGCCCACGCCCGAGTGAAAAACTGTTTTTT. This codes for CASSPRPSEKLFF. The chain has TRBV7-9 and TRBJ1-4; no clear D gene. Germline CDR1 reads SEHNR; CDR2 reads FQNEAQ (reference sequence). Trimming took 5 bases from V and 7 from J, leaving 11 bases between them. The CDR3 runs 13 residues.

With regard to this clonotype: One end of the junction fails to match germline, which may point to a read error. J is TRBJ2-3 and V is TRBV28; 9 nucleotides agree with TRBD2. The V gene's germline CDR1 is MDHEN and CDR2 SYDVKM. CDR3 length: 15 residues. This CDR3 reads CGSSLGLADTDTQYF. DNA for the CDR3: TGTGGCAGCAGTTTGGGACTAGCTGACACAGATACGCAGTATTTT.

This chain connects TRBV29-1 to TRBJ2-7; no firm D call. Germline V lookup: CDR1 SQVTM, CDR2 ANQGSEA. The V gene lost 7 bases and the J gene lost 3 bases, with 16 bases spanning the gap. The CDR3 contains 13 residues. The CDR3 nucleotides are TGCAGCGCCTCCACCGGAACTGACTACGAGCAGTACTTC. The encoded protein is CSASTGTDYEQYF.

This clonotype was detected many times. The J gene is TRBJ1-1, the V gene TRBV12-3 or TRBV12-4, with D unresolved. Trimming stripped 3 bases from V and 3 bases from J, with 2 bases between. This CDR3 has 11 amino acids. In DNA form, the CDR3 reads TGTGCCAGCAGTTTGTACACTGAAGCTTTCTTT. Protein product: CASSLYTEAFF.

Points on this clonotype: A junction end diverges from the germline sequence, so it may reflect a read error. The genes are TRBV11-2 and TRBJ2-5; 7 positions agree with TRBD1. Per germline, CDR1 SGHAT and CDR2 FQNNGV. This CDR3 contains 15 residues. The CDR3, as DNA: TGTGCCAGCAGCGGACGAGGGACAGCCAGAGAGACACAGTACTTC. Translation: CASSGRGTARETQYF. Full variable domain (remainder filled in from reference TRBV11-2 and TRBJ2-5): EAGVAQSPRYKIIEKRQSVAFWCNPISGHATLYWYQQILGQGPKLLIQFQNNGVVDDSQLPKDRFSAERLKGVDSTLKIQPAKLEDSAVYLCASSGRGTARETQYFGPGTRLLVL.

As regards this clonotype: As the CDR3 is not closed by the conserved phenylalanine or tryptophan, this likely results from a read error. No DNA is shown, since the ends of the CDR3 on it are uncertain; the CDR3 is the one TCRdb lists. The CDR3: CDSRDYGDNTGELFL. V is TRBV6-1 and J is TRBJ2-2. Both ends counted, the CDR3 spans 15 residues. CDR1 and CDR2 from the germline V gene are MNHNS and SASEGT.

With respect to this clonotype: This is likely a read error, given that the CDR3 carries no conserved phenylalanine or tryptophan at its end. This sequence joins TRBV29-1 and TRBJ1-2; possibly TRBD1 for D (5 bases). In germline, CDR1 is SQVTM, CDR2 ANQGSEA. V gave up 8 bases and J gave up 4 bases, with 11 bases separating them. The CDR3 has 11 residues. The CDR3 loop reads CSLGTIYGYTL. In DNA, the CDR3 is TGCAGCTTAGGGACTATCTATGGCTACACCTTG.

The chain employs TRBV20-1 and TRBJ1-5; no firm D call. Trimming stripped 4 bases from V and 0 bases from J, with 7 bases between. The CDR3 loop spans 13 amino acids. Germline CDR1 and CDR2: DFQATT and SNEGSKA (reference sequence). The CDR3 DNA is TGCAGTGCTATTGTGTATAGCAATCAGCCCCAGCATTTT. Protein product: CSAIVYSNQPQHF.

Comment on this clonotype: Compared with germline, one end of the junction differs, possibly owing to a read error. This chain links TRBV11-2 with TRBJ2-2; D uncertain. CDR3 length: 12 amino acids. Looked up from germline, CDR1 is SGHAT and CDR2 is FQNNGV. Here the CDR3 reads CVSNLYTGELFF. CDR3 DNA: TGTGTCAGCAATCTTTACACCGGGGAGCTGTTTTTT.

This chain connects TRBV11-2 to TRBJ2-3, with D perhaps given as TRBD1 or TRBD2 (6 bases each). CDR3 size: 16 residues. The V and J ends lost 5 bases and 0 bases respectively, with 15 bases between them. The germline CDR1 and CDR2 sequences are SGHAT and FQNNGV. DNA of the CDR3: TGTGCCAGCAGCCTAGTGTACGGGGGCAGCACAGATACGCAGTATTTT. It specifies CASSLVYGGSTDTQYF. Looking up the rest from reference TRBV11-2 and TRBJ2-3 gives the full variable domain: EAGVAQSPRYKIIEKRQSVAFWCNPISGHATLYWYQQILGQGPKLLIQFQNNGVVDDSQLPKDRFSAERLKGVDSTLKIQPAKLEDSAVYLCASSLVYGGSTDTQYFGPGTRLTVL.

The chain combines TRBV2 with TRBJ2-1, with 9 bases identical to TRBD1. The CDR3 has 14 amino acids. V shed 6 bases, J shed 5 bases, and the junction held 5 bases outside the gene matches. Germline loops: CDR1 SNHLY, CDR2 FYNNEI. CDR3 in amino acids: CASSGQGLHNEQFF. In DNA, the CDR3 is TGTGCCAGCAGCGGACAGGGGTTGCACAATGAGCAGTTCTTC.